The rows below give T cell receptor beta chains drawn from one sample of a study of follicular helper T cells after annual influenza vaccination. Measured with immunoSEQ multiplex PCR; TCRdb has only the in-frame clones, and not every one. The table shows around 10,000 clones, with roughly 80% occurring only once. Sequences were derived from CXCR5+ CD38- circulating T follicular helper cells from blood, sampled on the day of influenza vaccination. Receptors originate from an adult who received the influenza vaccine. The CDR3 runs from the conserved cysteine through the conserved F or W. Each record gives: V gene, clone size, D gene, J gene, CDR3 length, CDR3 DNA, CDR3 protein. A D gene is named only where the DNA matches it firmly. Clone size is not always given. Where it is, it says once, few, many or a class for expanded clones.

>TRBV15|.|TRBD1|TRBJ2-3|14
TGTGCCACCAGCAGAGGACAGGGCGCAGATACGCAGTATTTT
CATSRGQGADTQYF
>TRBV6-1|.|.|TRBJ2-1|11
TGTGCCAGCAATTCACTAGGGGCTACGTTCTTC
CASNSLGATFF
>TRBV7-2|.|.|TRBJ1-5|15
TGTGCCAGCAGCTTACAGGGGATGGACAATCAGCCCCAGCATTTT
CASSLQGMDNQPQHF
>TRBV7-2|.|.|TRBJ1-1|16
TGTGCCAGCAGTCCCGACAGGACGGAGTTGAACACTGAAGCTTTCTTT
CASSPDRTELNTEAFF
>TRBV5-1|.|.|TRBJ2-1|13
TGCGCCAGCAGCTTTGGGTCCTACAATGAGCAGTTCTTC
CASSFGSYNEQFF
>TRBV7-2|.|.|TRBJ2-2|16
TGTGCCAGCAGCCCCGTCGGGGCCCCCAACACCGGGGAGCTGTTTTTT
CASSPVGAPNTGELFF
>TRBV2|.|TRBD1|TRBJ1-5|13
TGTGCCAGCAGCAACAGGGGGCACCAGCCCCAGCATTTT
CASSNRGHQPQHF
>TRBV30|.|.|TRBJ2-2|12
TGTGCCTGGGATCAGAGCGCCGGGGAGCTGTTTTTT
CAWDQSAGELFF
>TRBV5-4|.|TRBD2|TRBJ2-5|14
TGTGCCAGCAGCGTAGGGACTAGGGAAGAGACCCAGTACTTC
CASSVGTREETQYF
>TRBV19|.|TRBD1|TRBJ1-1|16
TGTGCCAGTAGTATAGTCGGACAGGTTGGGCGCACTGAAGCTTTCTTT
CASSIVGQVGRTEAFF
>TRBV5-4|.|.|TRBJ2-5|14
TGTGCCAGCAGCCCGGGACCGATCCAAGAGACCCAGTACTTC
CASSPGPIQETQYF
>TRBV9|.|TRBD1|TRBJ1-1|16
TGTGCCAGCAGCGATAGGACAGGGAGTTACGGAACTGAAGCTTTCTTT
CASSDRTGSYGTEAFF
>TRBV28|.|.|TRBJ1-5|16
TGTGCCAGCAGTCTCCGGGTAGGGGGGCAGGGTCAGCCCCAGCATTTT
CASSLRVGGQGQPQHF
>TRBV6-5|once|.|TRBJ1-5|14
TGTGCCAGCAGCACCAGGGTAAGGGGTCAGCCCCAGCATTTT
CASSTRVRGQPQHF
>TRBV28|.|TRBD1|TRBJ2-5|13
TGTGCCAGCAGTTATACAGGGGCGGAGACCCAGTACTTC
CASSYTGAETQYF
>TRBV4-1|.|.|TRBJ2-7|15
TGCGCCAGCAGCCCCTTCCGGGGGCGGTCCTACGAGCAGTACTTC
CASSPFRGRSYEQYF
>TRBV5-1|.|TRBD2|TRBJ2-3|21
TGCGCCAGCAGCTTGGCCCGAGGGACTAGCGGGGTTTTTCCTAGCACAGATACGCAGTATTTT
CASSLARGTSGVFPSTDTQYF
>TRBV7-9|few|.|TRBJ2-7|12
TGTGCCAGCAGCTTAGAATCCTACGAGCAGTACTTC
CASSLESYEQYF
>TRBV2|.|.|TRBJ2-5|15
TGTGCCAGCAGTGAACCCAGGGGGGGGGAAGAGACCCAGTACTTC
CASSEPRGGEETQYF
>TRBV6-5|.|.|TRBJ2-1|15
TGTGCCAGCAGTTACGAACAGGGCGTCTACAATGAGCAGTTCTTC
CASSYEQGVYNEQFF
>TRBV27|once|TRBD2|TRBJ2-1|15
TGTGCCAGCAGAAAGGTAGCGGGGGGACACAATGAGCAGTTCTTC
CASRKVAGGHNEQFF
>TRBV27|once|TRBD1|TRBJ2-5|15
TGTGCCAGCAGTTTATCGGCAGGGGGCGCGAAGACCCAGTACTTC
CASSLSAGGAKTQYF
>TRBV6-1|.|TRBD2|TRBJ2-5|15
TGTGCCAGCAGTGATATGGGACTAAACCAAGAGACCCAGTACTTC
CASSDMGLNQETQYF
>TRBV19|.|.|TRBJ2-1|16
TGTGCCAGTAGTATAGATTCAGACGTCGGTAGGACTGAGCAGTTCTTC
CASSIDSDVGRTEQFF
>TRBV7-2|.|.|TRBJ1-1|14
TGTGCCAGCAGCTTTCGCGGAGGTAACACTGAAGCTTTCTTT
CASSFRGGNTEAFF
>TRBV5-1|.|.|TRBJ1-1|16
TGCGCCAGCAGCCCCACTCAGACAGCTAGAAACACTGAAGCTTTCTTT
CASSPTQTARNTEAFF
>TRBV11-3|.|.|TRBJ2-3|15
TGTGCCAGCAGCTTAGGCCAGCCTAGCACAGATACGCAGTATTTT
CASSLGQPSTDTQYF
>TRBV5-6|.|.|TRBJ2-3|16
TGTGCCAGCAGCTTGGGAAGGGAGACGGGCACAGATACGCAGTATTTT
CASSLGRETGTDTQYF
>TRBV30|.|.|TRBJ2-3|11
TGTGCCAGGAGGGAAACAGATACGCAGTATTTT
CARRETDTQYF
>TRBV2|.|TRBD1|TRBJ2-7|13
TGTGCCAGCAGCGGACAGGGTCCCTACGAGCAGTACTTC
CASSGQGPYEQYF
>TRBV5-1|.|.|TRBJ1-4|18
TGCGCCAGCAGCTTCACCCCTTGGGGGGCGGGAGCCAATGAAAAACTGTTTTTT
CASSFTPWGAGANEKLFF
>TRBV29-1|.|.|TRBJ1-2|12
TGCAGCGCCTCGTGGCAGTCCTATGGCTACACCTTC
CSASWQSYGYTF
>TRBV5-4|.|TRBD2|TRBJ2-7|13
TGTGCCAGCAGCTTCAGCGGGGCATACGAGCAGTACTTC
CASSFSGAYEQYF
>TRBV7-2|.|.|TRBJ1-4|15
TGTGCCAGCAGCTTAGGTGTAGGGGGAACTGAAAAACTGTTTTTT
CASSLGVGGTEKLFF
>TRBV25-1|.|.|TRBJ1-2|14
TGTGCCAGCAGTGAAACCGGGGGGAGCGATGGCTACACCTTC
CASSETGGSDGYTF
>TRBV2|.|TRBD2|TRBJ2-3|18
TGTGCCAGCAGCGAGCCGGGACTAGTCCCCGTAGGCCCAGATACGCAGTATTTT
CASSEPGLVPVGPDTQYF
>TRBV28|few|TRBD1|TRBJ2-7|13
TGTGCCAGCAGTCCGGGACAGCCCTACGAGCAGTACTTC
CASSPGQPYEQYF
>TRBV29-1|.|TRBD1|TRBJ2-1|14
TGCAGCGTTGGAGGGGGACAGGGGAGCAATGAGCAGTTCTTC
CSVGGGQGSNEQFF
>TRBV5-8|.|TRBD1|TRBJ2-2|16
TGTGCCAGCAGCTGGGATTCAGGGGGGAACACCGGGGAGCTGTTTTTT
CASSWDSGGNTGELFF
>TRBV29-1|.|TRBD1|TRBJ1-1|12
TGCAGCGCTAGGACAGGGGGCACTGAAGCTTTCTTT
CSARTGGTEAFF
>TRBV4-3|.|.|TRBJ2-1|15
TGCGCCAGCAGCCAAGATCAAATAGTCCCTTATGAGCAGTTCTTC
CASSQDQIVPYEQFF
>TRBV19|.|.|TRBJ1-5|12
TGTGCCAGTAGTATCCCTCCGTTGCCCCAGCATTTT
CASSIPPLPQHF
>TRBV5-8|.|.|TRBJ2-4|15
TGTGCCAGCAGCTTGGAGATTACAGCCAAAAACATTCAGTACTTC
CASSLEITAKNIQYF
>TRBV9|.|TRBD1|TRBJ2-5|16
TGTGCCAGCAGCGTAGCTGGCCAGGGGGAGAGAGAGACCCAGTACTTC
CASSVAGQGERETQYF
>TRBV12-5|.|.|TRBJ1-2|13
TGTGCTAGTGGTTTGACAGGGAACTATGGCTACACCTTC
CASGLTGNYGYTF
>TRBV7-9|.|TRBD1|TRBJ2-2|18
TGTGCCAGCAGCTTAGACCTTCGGGGACAGGGGATCACCGGGGAGCTGTTTTTT
CASSLDLRGQGITGELFF
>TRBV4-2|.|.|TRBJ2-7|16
TGTGCCAGCAGCCAAAAACCCGGGACGACGGTCTACGAGCAGTACTTC
CASSQKPGTTVYEQYF
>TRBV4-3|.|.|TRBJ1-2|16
TGCGCCAGCAGCCAAGCAAGGGCCCGGCAGGGCTATGGCTACACCTTC
CASSQARARQGYGYTF
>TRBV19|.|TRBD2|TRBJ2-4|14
TGTGCCAGTAGTACCCGGGACTACCAGAACATTCAGTACTTC
CASSTRDYQNIQYF
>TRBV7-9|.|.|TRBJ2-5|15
TGTGCCAGCAGCACCCTAGGGACTGGCGGTGAGACCCAGTACTTC
CASSTLGTGGETQYF